This T cell receptor (beta chain) emerged from a study of identifying expanded T cells in peripheral blood. Study-wide results and caveats: Across healthy donors, higher total template counts meant significantly greater approximately 2-week count variance. Differentially abundant clones: about 1.1 between replicates, roughly 16 at about two weeks, 19 at four.

Concerning this clone: Its antigen is currently unknown.

Using immunoSEQ multiplex PCR, the repertoire was profiled, and TCRdb retains in-frame clones only, with some absent. The sample has 95,000 or so clones; about 90% are singletons. Germline assignment: CDR1 GTSNPN and CDR2 SVGIG (reference sequence). Trimming removed 1 base at V and 2 bases at J, with 12 bases between. The CDR3 has 14 amino acids. The sequenced sample consisted of blood. The genes are TRBV30 and TRBJ2-7, with a tentative D call TRBD2 (5 bases). This receptor was taken from a person aged 18 to 69 in good health. CDR3 sequence (DNA): TGTGCCTGGAGTGGAATTGGAGGAACCTACGAGCAGTACTTC. Its protein product is CAWSGIGGTYEQYF.